This TCR beta chain was observed in a study of blood T cells in healthy people across ages. Study findings and constraints: Per million T cells, TCR beta diversity dropped about linearly as age rose. Whereas aged donors had fewer naive CD4+ cells, long-lived donors had more of them and higher diversity.

Germline V gene sequence: CDR1 KGHSH, CDR2 LQKENI. The trim removed 4 bases at V and 5 bases at J, leaving 7 bases unmatched. CDR3 length: 14 amino acids. In the case of this clonotype: Its antigen is not identified.

It was with a sample-barcoded 5' primer and a J-beta primer mix that a second PCR of about 6 to 11 cycles was run. One entry per CDR3 protein results from TCRdb running MiXCR on the 5' RACE reads. The data show 710,000 or so distinct CDR3 sequences, approximately 21% seen once. The source material was blood. This clonotype was sampled from a man aged 65-85 years in good health. This chain uses TRBV18 with TRBJ2-5; TRBD1 matches at 7 bases. The chain's CDR3 is CASSQRTGGETQYF. CDR3 sequence (DNA): TGTGCCAGCTCACAGCGGACAGGCGGGGAGACCCAGTACTTC.